This T cell receptor beta chain was sequenced for a study of blood T cell repertoires in COVID-19. At the level of the study: COVID-19 samples, acute and convalescent, were from the United States, Italy and Spain.

Trimming took off 4 bases at V and 7 bases at J, with 17 bases between the two ends. Germline V CDR1 and CDR2: SEHNR, FQNEAQ (reference sequence). The CDR3 consists of 15 residues. In the original workflow: Reference gene primer amplification yielded estimated nucleated cell counts. Method: immunoSEQ multiplex PCR; TCRdb's copy keeps in-frame clones and lacks some. That table supplies the V and J calls and clone size; D and trimming were determined from the DNA. The table shows some 60,000 clones, with about 92% occurring only once. Input material: peripheral blood. The receptor was derived from a man in his fifties or sixties with acute or convalescent COVID-19. This sequence joins TRBV7-9 and TRBJ1-5; possible D gene TRBD1, 6 bases. CDR3 amino acids: CASSSEKQGLQPQHF. CDR3 nucleotide sequence: TGTGCCAGCAGCTCAGAAAAACAGGGTTTACAGCCCCAGCATTTT.